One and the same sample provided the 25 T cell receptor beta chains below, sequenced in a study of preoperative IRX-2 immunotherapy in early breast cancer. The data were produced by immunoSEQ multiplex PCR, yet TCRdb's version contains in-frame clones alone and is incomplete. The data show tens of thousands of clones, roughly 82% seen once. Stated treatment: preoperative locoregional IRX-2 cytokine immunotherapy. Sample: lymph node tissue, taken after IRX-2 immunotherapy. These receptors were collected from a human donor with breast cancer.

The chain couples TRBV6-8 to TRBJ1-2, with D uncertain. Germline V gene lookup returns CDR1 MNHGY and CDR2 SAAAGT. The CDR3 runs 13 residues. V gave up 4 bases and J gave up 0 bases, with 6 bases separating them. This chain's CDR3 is CASSFQANYGYTF. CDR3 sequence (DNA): TGTGCCAGCAGTTTCCAAGCTAACTATGGCTACACCTTC.

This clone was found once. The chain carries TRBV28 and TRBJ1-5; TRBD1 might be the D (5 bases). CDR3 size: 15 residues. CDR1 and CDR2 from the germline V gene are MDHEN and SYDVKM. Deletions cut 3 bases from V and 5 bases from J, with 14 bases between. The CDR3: CASSLWGGPDQPQHF. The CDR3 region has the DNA TGTGCCAGCAGTTTGTGGGGGGGACCGGATCAGCCCCAGCATTTT. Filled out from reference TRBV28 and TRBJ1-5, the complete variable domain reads DVKVTQSSRYLVKRTGEKVFLECVQDMDHENMFWYRQDPGLGLRLIYFSYDVKMKEKGDIPEGYSVSREKKERFSLILESASTNQTSMYLCASSLWGGPDQPQHFGDGTRLSIL.

The CDR3 sequence: CASSMETGEKLFF. The CDR3 DNA sequence: TGTGCCAGTAGTATGGAGACAGGGGAAAAACTGTTTTTT. The V call is TRBV19, the J call TRBJ1-4; 7 nucleotides match TRBD1. The CDR3 sequence is 13 residues long. With 3 bases clipped from V and 8 bases from J, the junction kept 3 bases outside the gene matches. CDR1 and CDR2 from the germline V gene are LNHDA and SQIVND (reference sequence). Drawing the rest from reference TRBV19 and TRBJ1-4, the complete variable domain is DGGITQSPKYLFRKEGQNVTLSCEQNLNHDAMYWYRQDPGQGLRLIYYSQIVNDFQKGDIAEGYSVSREKKESFPLTVTSAQKNPTAFYLCASSMETGEKLFFGSGTQLSVL.

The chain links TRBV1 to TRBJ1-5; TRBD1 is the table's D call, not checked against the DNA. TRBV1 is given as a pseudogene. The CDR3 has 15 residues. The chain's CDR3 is CASSQLPGQGQPQHF. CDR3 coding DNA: TGCGCCAGCAGCCAATTACCGGGACAGGGGCAGCCCCAGCATTTT.

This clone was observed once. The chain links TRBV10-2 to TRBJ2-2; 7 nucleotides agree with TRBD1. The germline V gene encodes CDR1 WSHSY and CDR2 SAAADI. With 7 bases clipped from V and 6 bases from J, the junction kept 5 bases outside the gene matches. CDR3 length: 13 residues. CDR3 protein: CASTKQGPGELFF. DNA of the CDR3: TGCGCCAGCACTAAACAGGGGCCCGGGGAGCTGTTTTTT.

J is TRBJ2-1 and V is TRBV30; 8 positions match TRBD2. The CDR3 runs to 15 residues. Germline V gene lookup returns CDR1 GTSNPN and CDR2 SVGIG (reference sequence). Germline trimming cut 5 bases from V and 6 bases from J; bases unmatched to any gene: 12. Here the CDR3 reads CAWSAGGAKFNEQFF. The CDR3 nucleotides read TGTGCCTGGTCAGCCGGGGGGGCGAAATTCAATGAGCAGTTCTTC.

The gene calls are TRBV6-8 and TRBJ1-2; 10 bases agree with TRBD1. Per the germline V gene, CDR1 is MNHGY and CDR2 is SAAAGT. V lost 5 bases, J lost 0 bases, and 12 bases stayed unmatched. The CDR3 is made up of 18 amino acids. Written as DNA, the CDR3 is TGTGCCAGCAGTGAGTCTCGGGACAGGGGATTCGCTAACTATGGCTACACCTTC. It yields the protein CASSESRDRGFANYGYTF.

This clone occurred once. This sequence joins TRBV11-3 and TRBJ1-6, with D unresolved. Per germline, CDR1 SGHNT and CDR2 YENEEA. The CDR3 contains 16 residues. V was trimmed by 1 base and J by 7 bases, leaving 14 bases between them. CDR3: CASSLGSSKVNSPLHF. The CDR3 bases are TGTGCCAGCAGCTTAGGATCGTCGAAGGTCAATTCACCCCTCCACTTT.

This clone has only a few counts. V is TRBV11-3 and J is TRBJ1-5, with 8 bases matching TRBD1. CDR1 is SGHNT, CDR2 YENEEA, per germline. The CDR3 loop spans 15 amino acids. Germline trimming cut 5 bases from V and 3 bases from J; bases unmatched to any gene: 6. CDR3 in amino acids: CASSRQTGDNQPQHF. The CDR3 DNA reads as TGTGCCAGCAGCCGCCAGACAGGGGACAATCAGCCCCAGCATTTT.

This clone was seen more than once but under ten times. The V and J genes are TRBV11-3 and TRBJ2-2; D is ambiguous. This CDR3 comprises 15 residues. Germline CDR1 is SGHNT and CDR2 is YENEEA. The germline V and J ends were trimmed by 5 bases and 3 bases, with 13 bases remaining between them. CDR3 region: CASSPGRYHTGELFF. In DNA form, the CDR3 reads TGTGCCAGCAGCCCAGGACGGTATCACACCGGGGAGCTGTTTTTT. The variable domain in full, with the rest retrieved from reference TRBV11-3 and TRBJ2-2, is EAGVVQSPRYKIIEKKQPVAFWCNPISGHNTLYWYLQNLGQGPELLIRYENEEAVDDSQLPKDRFSAERLKGVDSTLKIQPAELGDSAVYLCASSPGRYHTGELFFGEGSRLTVL.

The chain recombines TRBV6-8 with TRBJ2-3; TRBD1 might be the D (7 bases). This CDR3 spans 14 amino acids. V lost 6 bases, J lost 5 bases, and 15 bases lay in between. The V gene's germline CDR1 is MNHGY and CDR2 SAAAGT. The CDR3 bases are TGTGCCAGCAGGCCAGGGGGGCGGGGAGATACGCAGTATTTT. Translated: CASRPGGRGDTQYF.

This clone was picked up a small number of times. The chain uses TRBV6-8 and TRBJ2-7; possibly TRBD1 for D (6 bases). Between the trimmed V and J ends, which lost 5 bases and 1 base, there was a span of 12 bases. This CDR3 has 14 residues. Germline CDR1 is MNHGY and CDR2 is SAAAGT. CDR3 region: CASSASTGSYEQYF. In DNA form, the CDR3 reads TGTGCCAGCAGTGCATCCACAGGGTCCTACGAGCAGTACTTC.

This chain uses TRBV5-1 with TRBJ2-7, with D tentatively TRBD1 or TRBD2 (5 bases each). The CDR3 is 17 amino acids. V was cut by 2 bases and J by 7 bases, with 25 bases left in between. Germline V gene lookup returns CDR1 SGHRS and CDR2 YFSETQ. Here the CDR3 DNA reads TGCGCCAGCAGCTTCCAATTGTCGGGGACGGAGCCTAGGGAGCAGTACTTC. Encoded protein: CASSFQLSGTEPREQYF.

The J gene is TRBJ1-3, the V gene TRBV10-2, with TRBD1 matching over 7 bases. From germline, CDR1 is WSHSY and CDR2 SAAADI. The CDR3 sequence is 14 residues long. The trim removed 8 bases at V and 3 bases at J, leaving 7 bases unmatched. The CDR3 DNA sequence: TGCGCCAGCCGGGACAGTTCCGTTGGAAACACCATATATTTT. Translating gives CASRDSSVGNTIYF.

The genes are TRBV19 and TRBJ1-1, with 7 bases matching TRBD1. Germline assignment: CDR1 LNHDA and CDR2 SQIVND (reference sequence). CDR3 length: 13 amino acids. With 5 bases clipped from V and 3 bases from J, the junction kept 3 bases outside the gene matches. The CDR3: CASSVDRDTEAFF. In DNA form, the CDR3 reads TGTGCCAGTAGTGTTGACAGGGACACTGAAGCTTTCTTT.

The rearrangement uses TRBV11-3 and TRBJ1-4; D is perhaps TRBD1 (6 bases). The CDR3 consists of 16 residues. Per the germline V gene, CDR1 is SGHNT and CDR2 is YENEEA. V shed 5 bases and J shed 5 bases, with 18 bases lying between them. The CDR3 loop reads CASSISGQMGNEKLFF. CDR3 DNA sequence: TGTGCCAGCAGCATATCTGGACAGATGGGAAATGAAAAACTGTTTTTT.

CDR3 in DNA: TGTGCCAGCAGCTCCGTGTCGCTAGCGAGGGAGACCCAGTACTTC. This sequence encodes CASSSVSLARETQYF. The chain couples TRBV11-3 to TRBJ2-5, with D perhaps matching TRBD2 (6 bases). Germline CDR1 SGHNT, CDR2 YENEEA. CDR3 size: 15 residues. V was cut by 4 bases and J by 5 bases, with 17 bases left in between. Looking up the rest from reference TRBV11-3 and TRBJ2-5 gives the full variable domain: EAGVVQSPRYKIIEKKQPVAFWCNPISGHNTLYWYLQNLGQGPELLIRYENEEAVDDSQLPKDRFSAERLKGVDSTLKIQPAELGDSAVYLCASSSVSLARETQYFGPGTRLLVL.

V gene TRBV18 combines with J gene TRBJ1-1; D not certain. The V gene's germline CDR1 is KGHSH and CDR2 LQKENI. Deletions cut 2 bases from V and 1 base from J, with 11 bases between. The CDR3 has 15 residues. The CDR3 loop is CASSPSPGGNTEAFF. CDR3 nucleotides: TGTGCCAGCTCACCATCTCCTGGCGGGAACACTGAAGCTTTCTTT.

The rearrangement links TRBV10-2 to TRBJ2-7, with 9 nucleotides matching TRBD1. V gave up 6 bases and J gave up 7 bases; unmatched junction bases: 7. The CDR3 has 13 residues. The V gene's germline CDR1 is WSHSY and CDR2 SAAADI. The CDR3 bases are TGCGCCAGCAGATGGACAGGGGTGGGGGAGCAGTACTTC. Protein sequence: CASRWTGVGEQYF.

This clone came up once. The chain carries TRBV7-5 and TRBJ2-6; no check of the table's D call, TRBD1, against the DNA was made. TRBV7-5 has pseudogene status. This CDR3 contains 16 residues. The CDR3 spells CASSFPTGQGANVLTF. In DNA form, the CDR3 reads TGTGCCAGCAGCTTCCCGACAGGGCAGGGGGCCAACGTCCTGACTTTC.

The DNA for the CDR3 is TGTGCCAGTAAGAAACAGGGTGGCAATCAGCCCCAGCATTTT. It codes for CASKKQGGNQPQHF. The V and J genes are TRBV19 and TRBJ1-5; TRBD1 might be the D (6 bases). Germline lookup yields CDR1 LNHDA and CDR2 SQIVND (reference sequence). The CDR3 covers 14 residues. The V end was cut by 7 bases, the J end by 2 bases, with 12 bases between.

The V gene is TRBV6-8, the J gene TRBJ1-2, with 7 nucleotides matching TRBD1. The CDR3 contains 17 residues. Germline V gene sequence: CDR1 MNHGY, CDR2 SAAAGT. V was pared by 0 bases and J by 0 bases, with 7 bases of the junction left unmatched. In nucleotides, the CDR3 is TGTGCCAGCAGTTACTCCCACAGGGGTTTATCTAACTATGGCTACACCTTC. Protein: CASSYSHRGLSNYGYTF.

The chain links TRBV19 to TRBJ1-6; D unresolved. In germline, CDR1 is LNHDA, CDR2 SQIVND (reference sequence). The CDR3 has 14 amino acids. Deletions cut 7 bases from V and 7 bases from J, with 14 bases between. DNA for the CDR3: TGTGCCAGTAATTCCCTAAATTGGAATTCACCCCTCCACTTT. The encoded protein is CASNSLNWNSPLHF.

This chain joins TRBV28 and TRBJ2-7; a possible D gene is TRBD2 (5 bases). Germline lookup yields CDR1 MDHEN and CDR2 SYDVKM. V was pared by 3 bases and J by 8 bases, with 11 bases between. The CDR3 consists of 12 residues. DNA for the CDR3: TGTGCCAGCAGTTTTTCTAGCAATCAGCAGTACTTC. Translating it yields CASSFSSNQQYF.

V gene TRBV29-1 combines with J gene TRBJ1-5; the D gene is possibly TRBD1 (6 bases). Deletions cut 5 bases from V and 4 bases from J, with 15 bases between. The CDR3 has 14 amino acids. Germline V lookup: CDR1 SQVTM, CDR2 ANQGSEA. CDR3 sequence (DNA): TGCAGCGTTCTTACGACAGGCACTAATCAGCCCCAGCATTTT. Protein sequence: CSVLTTGTNQPQHF.